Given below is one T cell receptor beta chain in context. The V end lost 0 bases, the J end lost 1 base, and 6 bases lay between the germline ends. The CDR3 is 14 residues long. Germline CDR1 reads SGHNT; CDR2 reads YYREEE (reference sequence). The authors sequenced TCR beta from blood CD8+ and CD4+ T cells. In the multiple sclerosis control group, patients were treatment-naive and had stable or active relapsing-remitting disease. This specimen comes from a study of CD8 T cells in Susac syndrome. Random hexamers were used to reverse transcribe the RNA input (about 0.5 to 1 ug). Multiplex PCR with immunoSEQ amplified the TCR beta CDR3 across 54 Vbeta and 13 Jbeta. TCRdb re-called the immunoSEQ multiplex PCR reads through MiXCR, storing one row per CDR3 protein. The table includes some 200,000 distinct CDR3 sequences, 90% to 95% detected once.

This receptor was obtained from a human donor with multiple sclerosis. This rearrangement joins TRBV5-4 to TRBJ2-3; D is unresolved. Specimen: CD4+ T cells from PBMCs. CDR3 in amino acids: CASSLGWRTDTQYF. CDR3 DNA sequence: TGTGCCAGCAGCTTGGGATGGCGCACAGATACGCAGTATTTT.